The entry below describes one TCR beta chain. Deletions cut 7 bases from V and 5 bases from J, with 20 bases between. Germline V gene sequence: CDR1 MNHEY, CDR2 SMNVEV (reference sequence). The CDR3 has 15 residues. The data are from a study of blood T cell repertoires in COVID-19. Looking at the study overall: Whether acute or convalescent, the COVID-19 samples came from the United States, Italy and Spain. PBMCs, B-cell-depleted T cells, or T cells provided the cDNA or gDNA that made up the material.

Original processing methods: Reference gene primers were amplified, and this amplification served to estimate nucleated cell counts. Assay: immunoSEQ multiplex PCR; the TCRdb copy retains only in-frame clones and omits some. V, J and clone size reflect that table, while D and trimming were determined from the DNA. The data show fewer than 40,000 clones, more than 70% seen once. The chain employs TRBV27 and TRBJ2-5, with a weak D call TRBD1 (6 bases). Sequenced material: peripheral blood. The clonotype was recovered from a man between 60 and 70 years old with acute or convalescent COVID-19. CDR3 coding DNA: TGTGCCAGCAATCTGCTGGGGGCCACGGCGGAGACCCAGTACTTC. This codes for CASNLLGATAETQYF.